The source of this TCR beta chain is a study of cytomegalovirus exposure and HLA in healthy donors. Study conclusions and caveats: About 90% or about 30% of the time was how often most TCR beta V segments were productive, according to an earlier analysis.

CDR3 length: 12 amino acids. Germline CDR1 SGHRS, CDR2 YFSETQ. The V end was cut by 0 bases, the J end by 10 bases, with 10 bases between. This clone has a single count. Antigen: not known. The PCR was carried out with 60 Vbeta primers and 13 Jbeta primers. Generated by immunoSEQ multiplex PCR, the TCRdb table keeps only in-frame clones and is missing some. Of around 200,000 clones in the sample, 80% to 90% are singletons; the top ten hold around 0.3%. This rearrangement joins TRBV5-1 to TRBJ1-1; weak D call: TRBD1 (6 bases). The sample taken for sequencing was PBMCs. The sequence was collected from a young woman in good health and CMV-seronegative. The CDR3 sequence: CASSLVGGLAFF. The CDR3 DNA sequence: TGCGCCAGCAGCTTGGTGGGGGGGCTAGCTTTCTTT. Filled out from reference TRBV5-1 and TRBJ1-1, the complete variable domain reads KAGVTQTPRYLIKTRGQQVTLSCSPISGHRSVSWYQQTPGQGLQFLFEYFSETQRNKGNFPGRFSGRQFSNSRSEMNVSTLELGDSALYLCASSLVGGLAFFGQGTRLTVV.